This T cell receptor (beta chain) derives from a study of high-grade serous ovarian cancer treatment subgroups. Study at large: Samples averaged approximately 15,000 reads and around 7,000 unique TCR beta rearrangements. Study-wide results and limits: Higher neoantigen levels went with greater TCR clonal relatedness. Only CDR3 was analyzed; CDR1 and CDR2 were not.

TCRdb's table, derived via immunoSEQ multiplex PCR, lists solely in-frame clones and lacks some. The repertoire holds several thousand clones, with approximately 71% as singletons. This CDR3 region has 14 residues. After removal of 5 bases from V and 2 bases from J, the junction contained 3 bases not matched to a gene. Germline CDR1 and CDR2: LNHDA and SQIVND (reference sequence). Remarks on this clone: Its antigen is not known.

Tumor samples were obtained before definitive surgery or chemotherapy. Sequenced material: tumor tissue. The V call is TRBV19, the J call TRBJ1-5; 7 bases fit TRBD1. The sequence derives from a human donor with high-grade serous ovarian cancer. CDR3 nucleotide sequence: TGTGCCAGTAGTGCAGACAGGGGCAATCAGCCCCAGCATTTT. It translates to CASSADRGNQPQHF.